These T cell receptor beta chains were read from a single sample in a study of T cell responses to AZD1222 COVID-19 vaccine. The method was immunoSEQ multiplex PCR; TCRdb's version includes in-frame clones alone and lacks a portion of them. This table has about 110,000 clones, 86% appearing once. The sample here was peripheral blood, taken on day 0 of AZD1222 vaccination. The source of these receptors is an adult in good health. Each CDR3 is given with its conserved first and last residue. Each record gives: clone size, J gene, D gene, V gene, CDR3 DNA, CDR3 protein. The D gene is left open where the match is weak. The size field is filled for only some rows; it gives once, few, many or a size class.

>-|TRBJ1-5|-|TRBV30
TGTGCCTGGAGTGTGGGGGGTCGGAATCAGCCCCAGCATTTT
CAWSVGGRNQPQHF
>-|TRBJ1-1|-|TRBV7-9
TGTGCCAGCAGCTTAGCAGGGAACACTGAAGCTTTCTTT
CASSLAGNTEAFF
>-|TRBJ1-6|TRBD1|TRBV6-1
TGTGCCAGCAGCGAAGCAGGGGGGAATTCACCCCTCCACTTT
CASSEAGGNSPLHF
>-|TRBJ1-4|-|TRBV12-3/TRBV12-4
TGTGCCAGCATGCGTGAAAAACTGTTTTTT
CASMREKLFF
>-|TRBJ1-2|TRBD1|TRBV29-1
TGCAGCGTTGGGACAGGGACAGACTATGGCTACACCTTC
CSVGTGTDYGYTF
>-|TRBJ1-2|TRBD1|TRBV28
TGTGCCAGCAGTTTGCAGGGGGGCGGCTACACCTTC
CASSLQGGGYTF
>-|TRBJ1-4|-|TRBV6-2/TRBV6-3
TGTGCCAGCAGCATGGACAGCTATGAAAAACTGTTTTTT
CASSMDSYEKLFF
>once|TRBJ2-7|TRBD1|TRBV5-1
TGCGCCAGCAGCTTGGTGGGGACAGGGAGGTCCTACGAGCAGTACTTC
CASSLVGTGRSYEQYF
>-|TRBJ1-1|-|TRBV2
TGTGCCAGCATGAGCACTGAAGCTTTCTTT
CASMSTEAFF
>-|TRBJ2-4|-|TRBV5-6
TGTGCCAGCAGCTTCGGGACAATCTCCCCAGGGGCCATTCAGTACTTC
CASSFGTISPGAIQYF
>-|TRBJ2-7|TRBD2|TRBV5-1
TGCGCCAACAGTCCCCGGGGTGGCGGGGGATACGAGCAGTACTTC
CANSPRGGGGYEQYF
>-|TRBJ1-4|-|TRBV28
TGTGCCAGCAGTTTATGGGGGGGAGAAATGACTAATGAAAAACTGTTTTTT
CASSLWGGEMTNEKLFF
>-|TRBJ2-1|-|TRBV11-2
TGTGCCAGCAGCTTAGGGGGGGAGCAGTTCTTC
CASSLGGEQFF
>-|TRBJ2-7|-|TRBV19
TGTGCCAGTAGTATTAAGGCAACGAGCTCCTACGAGCAGTACTTC
CASSIKATSSYEQYF
>-|TRBJ2-4|-|TRBV6-6
TGTGCCAGCAGCCCTCCTATTGGTGTGACCAAAAACATTCAGTACTTC
CASSPPIGVTKNIQYF
>-|TRBJ2-1|TRBD2|TRBV6-5
TGTGCCAGCCAGGCGGGGGGCTCCTACAATGAGCAGTTCTTC
CASQAGGSYNEQFF
>-|TRBJ1-1|-|TRBV28
TGTGCCAGCAGTTTAGAGGCTGAAGCTTTCTTT
CASSLEAEAFF
>-|TRBJ2-7|-|TRBV20-1
TGCAGTGCTACTCTCTCTCAGGAGCAGTACTTC
CSATLSQEQYF
>-|TRBJ1-5|TRBD1|TRBV5-6
TGTGCCAGCAGCTTGGGGGGACAGTTCAATCAGCCCCAGCATTTT
CASSLGGQFNQPQHF
>few|TRBJ1-4|TRBD1|TRBV20-1
TGCAGTGCTAGTTCTCGGACAGGGCTGAGTGAAAAACTGTTTTTT
CSASSRTGLSEKLFF
>-|TRBJ1-1|-|TRBV10-3
TGTGCCATCAGTGAGTCAAACAGGGTTGACACTGAAGCTTTCTTT
CAISESNRVDTEAFF
>-|TRBJ1-4|-|TRBV30
TGTGCCTGCCTGGTCATTGGTCGGTACGAAAAACTGTTTTTT
CACLVIGRYEKLFF